These 9 T cell receptor beta chains came from one sample sequenced in a study of Graves' ophthalmopathy and Graves' hyperthyroidism (dated by TCRdb to between 2018 and 2020). Instrument used: Illumina HiSeq 2000. For repertoire sequencing, TCR beta CDR3 regions were amplified from RNA transcripts. HTBI primers and the Qiagen OneStep RT-PCR kit were used in a first-round RT-PCR, which was followed by a second-round multiplex PCR, size selection and purification. TCRdb itself trimmed the public reads at Q25 with fastp, ran MiXCR and retained productive beta chains. Rows merge per CDR3 protein into single entries with the most common DNA and genes. The sample table contains roughly 1.1 million distinct CDR3 sequences; only one count was recorded for 36% of them. The biggest ten clones account for roughly 11% of the sample. What was sequenced was peripheral blood or thyroid tissue (not recorded which). The source is an adult man with Graves' hyperthyroidism.

About this clonotype itself: One base away lies a much larger clone, so this may be a sequencing read error. J is TRBJ1-1 and V is TRBV19; 8 nucleotides line up with TRBD1. Germline assignment: CDR1 LNHDA and CDR2 SQIVND (reference sequence). This CDR3 comprises 15 residues. J lost 6 bases, V lost 1 base, and 7 bases had no gene match. The CDR3 is CASSIGTGSIPEAFF. The CDR3 region has the DNA TGTGCCAGTAGTATAGGGACAGGGAGTATCCCTGAAGCTTTCTTT.

Comment on this clonotype: The germline gene is not matched at one end of the junction; a read error may be the cause. This chain uses TRBV29-1 with TRBJ1-2; 8 bases map to TRBD1. CDR1 SQVTM and CDR2 ANQGSEA come from the germline V gene. The CDR3 totals 12 residues. The CDR3 DNA reads as TGCAGCGTTGCGTCAGGGGGCTATGGCTACACCTTT. Translated: CSVASGGYGYTF.

This chain links TRBV10-3 with TRBJ2-7; no firm D call. CDR1 and CDR2 from the germline V gene are ENHRY and SYGVKD. V was shortened by 10 bases and J by 5 bases, with 21 bases between the two germline ends. The CDR3 consists of 14 residues. The CDR3 is CASSRSSLQHEQYF. The CDR3 DNA follows: TGTGCCAGCAGCCGCAGTAGTCTTCAACACGAGCAGTACTTC.

This clonotype showed up many times. This rearrangement joins TRBV7-8 to TRBJ2-7; D may be TRBD1 or TRBD2 (5 bases each). The germline gives CDR1 SGHVS, CDR2 FQNEAQ. Trimming shortened V by 1 base and J by 2 bases, and 18 bases separated the two germline ends. The CDR3 is made up of 17 amino acids. Here the CDR3 DNA reads TGTGCCAGCAGCTTAGGGTCCGGGACCCAGGTACCCTACGAGCAGTACTTC. Protein: CASSLGSGTQVPYEQYF.

Note on this clonotype: One base away lies a much larger clone, so this may be a sequencing read error. The CDR3 DNA is TGTGCCAGCAGCTTAGACAGGGGGAAGCTCTACGAGCAGTACTTC. It translates to CASSLDRGKLYEQYF. This sequence joins TRBV7-9 and TRBJ2-7; 8 bases are a match to TRBD1. Per the germline V gene, CDR1 is SEHNR and CDR2 is FQNEAQ (reference sequence). The CDR3 is 15 residues long. Losses at the gene ends were 1 base for V and 3 bases for J; bases not matched to a gene: 5. Looking up the rest from reference TRBV7-9 and TRBJ2-7 gives the full variable domain: DTGVSQNPRHKITKRGQNVTFRCDPISEHNRLYWYRQTLGQGPEFLTYFQNEAQLEKSRLLSDRFSAERPKGSFSTLEIQRTEQGDSAMYLCASSLDRGKLYEQYFGPGTRLTVT.

This clonotype was seen many times. The gene calls are TRBV2 and TRBJ1-1; no clear D gene. CDR1 is SNHLY and CDR2 is FYNNEI in the germline V gene. V lost 6 bases and J 1 base, leaving 9 bases between the germline ends. The CDR3 runs 13 residues. The CDR3 sequence: CASRLSGNTEAFF. The CDR3 DNA follows: TGTGCCAGCAGGCTCTCAGGGAACACTGAAGCTTTCTTT. Based on the CDR3 plus reference TRBV2 and TRBJ1-1, the full variable domain is EPEVTQTPSHQVTQMGQEVILRCVPISNHLYFYWYRQILGQKVEFLVSFYNNEISEKSEIFDDQFSVERPDGSNFTLKIRSTKLEDSAMYFCASRLSGNTEAFFGQGTRLTVV.

The chain links TRBV5-1 to TRBJ2-7, with TRBD2 matching over 10 bases. This CDR3 is built from 16 residues. After removal of 0 bases from V and 6 bases from J, the junction contained 9 bases not matched to a gene. In germline, CDR1 is SGHRS, CDR2 YFSETQ. CDR3: CASSLGALAGVGEQYF. CDR3 nucleotide sequence: TGCGCCAGCAGCTTGGGAGCCCTAGCGGGAGTCGGCGAGCAGTACTTC.

The chain is built from TRBV20-1 and TRBJ2-7; 8 nucleotides agree with TRBD2. CDR1 DFQATT and CDR2 SNEGSKA come from the germline V gene (reference sequence). With 3 bases clipped from V and 3 bases from J, the junction kept 7 bases outside the gene matches. The CDR3 has 14 residues. The CDR3 bases are TGCAGTGCTAGCGGTAGCGGGAACGTCTACGAGCAGTACTTC. Its translation is CSASGSGNVYEQYF.

The chain uses TRBV6-5 and TRBJ1-4, with D possibly being TRBD1 (5 bases). CDR1 and CDR2 from the germline V gene are MNHEY and SVGAGI. V dropped 0 bases and J dropped 0 bases, with 11 bases sitting between them. This CDR3 region has 17 residues. CDR3 nucleotides: TGTGCCAGCAGTTACTCCCAGGGTTTATCAACTAATGAAAAACTGTTTTTT. Translating it yields CASSYSQGLSTNEKLFF.